Here is one T cell receptor (beta chain) with its context. Its antigen remains unknown. The sample is drawn from a study of graft-versus-host responses after intestinal transplantation. Overall study context: Recipients had multivisceral, liver-intestinal, or isolated intestinal transplants. Tacrolimus plus steroids were given to all recipients for 2 to 4 years, preceded by anti-thymocyte globulin induction.

Sequencing used immunoSEQ multiplex PCR; TCRdb keeps in-frame clones, though not all of them. Of fewer than 95,000 clones detected, approximately 94% appear once; the ten largest clones hold roughly 0.18%. CDR3 length: 16 residues. Germline loops: CDR1 SGDLS, CDR2 YYNGEE. Trimming cost V 3 bases and J 8 bases; bases outside gene matches: 5. Findings of the study overall: Recipient marrow held GvH clones, some first seen in ileum or blood.

The receptor was derived from a human donor who was the organ donor for an intestinal transplant. The chain joins TRBV9 to TRBJ2-1; 16 bases align to TRBD2. The material sequenced was unstimulated CD4+ T cells sorted from spleen or lymph node cells, taken before transplant. The CDR3 DNA sequence: TGTGCCAGCAGCGCAGGGACTAGCGGGGGGGCCTATGAGCAGTTCTTC. It specifies CASSAGTSGGAYEQFF.